This paragraph reports one T cell receptor (beta chain). The antigen is unknown. The data stem from a study of response to subunit inactivated influenza vaccine. Regarding the study as a whole: After each seasonal influenza vaccination, few new T cells are recruited, the authors suggested.

This CDR3 comprises 13 residues. Trimming took off 5 bases at V and 5 bases at J, with 10 bases between the two ends. Germline assignment: CDR1 MNHEY and CDR2 SVGEGT. TCRdb reprocessed the RT-PCR reads via MiXCR and lists one record per CDR3 protein. The data contain about 520,000 distinct CDR3 sequences, roughly 27% of them singletons. Sample: CD4+ T cells sorted from PBMCs, taken 5 days after vaccination. This sequence originates from a man aged 50 to 59 who received an inactivated influenza vaccine. This sequence joins TRBV6-2 or TRBV6-3 and TRBJ1-5; no firm D call. The CDR3 sequence: CASSSLVHQPQHF. CDR3 sequence (DNA): TGTGCCAGCAGTAGTCTCGTCCATCAGCCCCAGCATTTT.